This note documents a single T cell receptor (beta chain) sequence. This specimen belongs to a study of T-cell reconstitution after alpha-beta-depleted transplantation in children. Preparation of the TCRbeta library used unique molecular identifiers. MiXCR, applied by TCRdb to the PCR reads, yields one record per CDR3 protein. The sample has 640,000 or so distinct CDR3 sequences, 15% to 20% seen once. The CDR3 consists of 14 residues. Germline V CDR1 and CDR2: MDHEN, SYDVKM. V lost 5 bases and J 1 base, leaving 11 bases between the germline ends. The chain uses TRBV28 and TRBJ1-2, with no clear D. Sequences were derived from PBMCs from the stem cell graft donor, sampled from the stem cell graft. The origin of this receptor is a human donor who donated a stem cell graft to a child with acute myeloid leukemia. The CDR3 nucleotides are TGTGCCAGCAGTCAACTAGGGATTAACTATGGCTACACCTTC. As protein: CASSQLGINYGYTF.